This T cell receptor (beta chain) was obtained from a study of blood T cell repertoires in COVID-19. Original handling: Quantification of nucleated cells was approximated via reference gene primer amplification. TCRdb's copy holds only in-frame clones and misses some; the assay was immunoSEQ multiplex PCR. For V, J and clone size, that table is used; D and trimming come from the DNA. The table has approximately 210,000 clones, roughly 80% seen once; the top ten hold more than 9%. The V gene lost 8 bases and the J gene lost 3 bases, with 17 bases spanning the gap. The CDR3 sequence is 15 residues long. From germline, CDR1 is MNHNS and CDR2 SASEGT.

Sequenced: peripheral blood. This TCR was recovered from an elderly woman with COVID-19, enrolled during active disease. V gene TRBV6-1 combines with J gene TRBJ1-5; tentatively, D is TRBD1 (6 bases). The CDR3 coding sequence is TGTGCCAGCTGCCCCGGACAGTCAGACAATCAGCCCCAGCATTTT. Its translation is CASCPGQSDNQPQHF.